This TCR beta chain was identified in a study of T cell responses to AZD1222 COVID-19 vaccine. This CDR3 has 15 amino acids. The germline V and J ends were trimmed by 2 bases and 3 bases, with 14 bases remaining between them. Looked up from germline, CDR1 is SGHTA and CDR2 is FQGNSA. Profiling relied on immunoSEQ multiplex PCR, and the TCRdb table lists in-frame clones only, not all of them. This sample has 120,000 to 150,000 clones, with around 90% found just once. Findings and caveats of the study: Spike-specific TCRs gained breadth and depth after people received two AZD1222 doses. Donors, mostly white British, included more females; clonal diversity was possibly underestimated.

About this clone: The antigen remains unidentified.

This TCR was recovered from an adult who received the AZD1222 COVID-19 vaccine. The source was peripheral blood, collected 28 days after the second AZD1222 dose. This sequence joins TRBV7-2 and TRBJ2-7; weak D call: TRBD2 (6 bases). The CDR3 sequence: CASSLSRGTLYEQYF. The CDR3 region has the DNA TGTGCCAGCAGCTTATCACGGGGGACCCTCTACGAGCAGTACTTC.